The 8 T cell receptor beta chains below were found in one sample sequenced in a study of T cell clones after liver transplantation. Some clones are missing from TCRdb's copy, which holds only in-frame ones; the method was immunoSEQ multiplex PCR. Among 80,000 or so clones listed, roughly 80% were seen once. Sequenced here: CD4+ T cells from blood, sampled just over 45 months after liver transplant. The source is a human patient who received a liver transplant. Some T cells may have come from the graft donor.

The V call is TRBV6-5, the J call TRBJ2-1, with 12 bases aligning to TRBD2. J was trimmed by 5 bases and V by 7 bases; bases with no gene match: 6. The CDR3 length is 15 residues. Germline V gene lookup returns CDR1 MNHEY and CDR2 SVGAGI. This CDR3 is CASIPLAGGHNEQFF. DNA of the CDR3: TGTGCCAGCATCCCACTAGCGGGAGGCCACAATGAGCAGTTCTTC.

The CDR3 DNA reads as TGTGCCAGCAGCCCCCACAGGGTAGGGGGCTACGAGCAGTACTTC. It specifies CASSPHRVGGYEQYF. V is TRBV9 and J is TRBJ2-7, with D possibly matching TRBD1 (6 bases). The CDR3 runs to 15 residues. Germline loops: CDR1 SGDLS, CDR2 YYNGEE. The V end was cut by 4 bases, the J end by 3 bases, with 17 bases between.

This chain joins TRBV27 and TRBJ2-5; D is uncertain. There are 13 residues in the CDR3. The ends were cut back, 2 bases at V and 5 bases at J, with 9 bases in the middle. The germline V gene encodes CDR1 MNHEY and CDR2 SMNVEV (reference sequence). CDR3 in DNA: TGTGCCAGCAGTTTAAGAGTCTCCGAGACCCAGTACTTC. Translating it yields CASSLRVSETQYF.

This sequence joins TRBV5-1 and TRBJ2-3; TRBD1 is a possible D gene (5 bases). The germline V gene has CDR1 SGHRS and CDR2 YFSETQ. The length of the CDR3 is 17 residues. V was cut by 0 bases and J by 0 bases, with 14 bases left in between. The CDR3 sequence: CASSLEYQGPSTDTQYF. The CDR3 nucleotides are TGCGCCAGCAGCTTGGAATACCAGGGCCCTAGCACAGATACGCAGTATTTT.

This clone was seen only once. This rearrangement joins TRBV7-2 to TRBJ2-7, with TRBD1 matching over 7 bases. Germline V gives CDR1 SGHTA, CDR2 FQGNSA. V lost 1 base to trimming and J lost 6 bases; unmatched junction nucleotides: 9. The CDR3 runs to 15 residues. Here the CDR3 DNA reads TGTGCCAGCAGCTTAGTAGCCGACAGGGTAGCCGAGCAGTACTTC. It codes for CASSLVADRVAEQYF.

The chain combines TRBV2 with TRBJ2-7, with D perhaps assigned TRBD1 or TRBD2 (9 bases each). The germline V gene encodes CDR1 SNHLY and CDR2 FYNNEI. The CDR3 has 18 residues. The V and J ends lost 8 bases and 5 bases respectively, with 31 bases between them. For the CDR3, the DNA is TGTGCCAGCCTAGGACAGGGGACTATAGGCGGGAGGGCCCACGAGCAGTACTTC. Protein: CASLGQGTIGGRAHEQYF. The full variable domain, completed using reference TRBV2 and TRBJ2-7, is EPEVTQTPSHQVTQMGQEVILRCVPISNHLYFYWYRQILGQKVEFLVSFYNNEISEKSEIFDDQFSVERPDGSNFTLKIRSTKLEDSAMYFCASLGQGTIGGRAHEQYFGPGTRLTVT.

This chain uses TRBV5-1 with TRBJ1-4; D is unclear. This CDR3 has 15 residues. Trimming shortened V by 2 bases and J by 7 bases, and 15 bases separated the two germline ends. Germline-derived CDR1 and CDR2 are SGHRS and YFSETQ. The CDR3 region is CASSFTGNQGEKLFF. In DNA, the CDR3 is TGCGCCAGCAGCTTCACGGGGAACCAAGGTGAAAAACTGTTTTTT.

The genes are TRBV2 and TRBJ2-1, with 10 bases lining up with TRBD1. V lost 6 bases and J lost 6; bases outside the gene matches: 5. Germline CDR1 reads SNHLY; CDR2 reads FYNNEI. The CDR3 length is 14 residues. This CDR3 reads CASSGTGVINEQFF. CDR3 sequence (DNA): TGTGCCAGCAGCGGGACAGGGGTAATCAATGAGCAGTTCTTC.